A selection of T cell receptor beta chains follows, all from one sample in a study of breast tumors, draining lymph nodes, adjacent tissues. TCRdb fed the multiplex PCR reads into MiXCR, producing one record per CDR3 protein. The sample includes approximately 180,000 distinct CDR3 sequences, approximately 33% of them seen just once. Sequenced sample: axillary lymph node tissue. These receptors all stem from a female donor with breast cancer. Some clones in this sample may be carry-over from other donors' samples. The CDR3 runs from the conserved cysteine through the conserved F or W. D genes are given only for firm matches. Only part of the rows carry a size: once, few, many, or a class if the clone is expanded.

size | J | V | D | CDR3 | DNA
- | TRBJ2-1 | TRBV2 | - | CASRAGTHYNEQFF | TGTGCCAGCAGGGCCGGGACGCATTACAATGAGCAGTTCTTC
many | TRBJ1-6 | TRBV28 | - | CASSPISLYLNSPLHF | TGTGCCAGCAGTCCCATCAGCCTTTACCTTAATTCACCCCTCCACTTT
many | TRBJ2-7 | TRBV7-2 | - | CASSEEPGRPWGEQYF | TGTGCCAGCAGCGAAGAACCGGGACGGCCTTGGGGCGAGCAGTACTTC
few | TRBJ1-4 | TRBV29-1 | - | CSVHFDGTTNEKLFF | TGCAGCGTTCACTTTGACGGGACAACTAATGAAAAACTGTTTTTT
once | TRBJ1-6 | TRBV20-1 | - | CSARGPVDSPLHF | TGCAGTGCGAGGGGCCCGGTGGATTCACCCCTCCACTTT
- | TRBJ2-6 | TRBV5-1 | - | CASSPRTF | TGCGCCAGCAGCCCCCGGACTTTC
- | TRBJ2-3 | TRBV29-1 | - | CSVQTGMADTQYF | TGCAGCGTACAAACAGGGATGGCAGATACGCAGTATTTT
many | TRBJ2-5 | TRBV7-9 | - | CASSPKSGVGETQYF | TGTGCCAGCAGCCCTAAGTCGGGGGTGGGGGAGACCCAGTACTTC
- | TRBJ1-6 | TRBV6-4 | - | CASSPTSGGDNSPLHF | TGTGCCAGCAGCCCGACTAGCGGGGGAGATAATTCACCCCTCCACTTT
many | TRBJ2-1 | TRBV2 | TRBD1 | CASSEEQGTHNEQFF | TGTGCCAGCAGTGAAGAACAGGGGACGCACAATGAGCAGTTCTTC